This T cell receptor (beta chain) originates from a study of cytomegalovirus exposure and HLA in healthy donors. CDR1 is SGHDT and CDR2 is YYEEEE in the germline V gene. The CDR3 contains 11 residues. Deletions cut 3 bases from V and 6 bases from J, with 7 bases between. Primers included in the PCR were 60 Vbeta and 13 Jbeta primers. The assay was immunoSEQ multiplex PCR, and TCRdb's table has in-frame clones only and misses some. The sample consists of 160,000 or so clones, roughly 80% of them appearing once. Comment on this clone: The antigen is not known.

The study, taken as a whole, reports: Most CMV-associated TCR beta chains were later found to appear HLA-restricted.

The sequenced sample consisted of PBMCs. This clonotype was sampled from a man aged 35-49 years in good health and CMV-seronegative. The V gene is TRBV5-6, the J gene TRBJ2-7; no clear D gene. The CDR3 DNA reads as TGTGCCAGCAGCTCCTCGGGCGAGCAGTACTTC. Encoded protein: CASSSSGEQYF.